This section outlines one T cell receptor beta chain sequence together with its context. The data derive from a study of T cell changes during pregnancy in multiple sclerosis. Assay used: immunoSEQ multiplex PCR; TCRdb lists only in-frame clones, some missing. The table shows 45,000 to 55,000 clones, with 90% to 95% occurring only once. This material consisted of peripheral blood, taken after pregnancy. The source of this sequence is a female donor with multiple sclerosis, enrolled in a pregnancy study.

The chain's CDR3 is CASSPTWGLMNQPQHF. The CDR3 DNA reads as TGTGCCAGCAGCCCTACGTGGGGCCTGATGAATCAGCCCCAGCATTTT. The chain carries TRBV27 and TRBJ1-5; perhaps TRBD1 as D (5 bases). This CDR3 spans 16 amino acids. Trimming left V 6 bases short and J 4 bases short, with 19 bases between. Germline CDR1 reads MNHEY; CDR2 reads SMNVEV (reference sequence).